Sequencing of this T cell receptor beta chain was carried out in a study of control samples from healthy donors and cancer patients. Concerning this clone itself: The same CDR3 can be traced to other DNA sequences in this sample.

This table comes from immunoSEQ multiplex PCR, and its TCRdb copy is limited to in-frame clones, with some not included. The table records roughly 370,000 clones, 80% to 95% of them present only once. This CDR3 is 15 amino acids long. Trimming pared 0 bases from V and 1 base from J, leaving 8 bases between. Germline loops: CDR1 SGHRS, CDR2 YFSETQ. Material: PBMCs. The clonotype originates from a man aged 35 to 55 with head and neck cancer. The rearrangement uses TRBV5-1 and TRBJ2-1; possible D gene TRBD1, 5 bases. The CDR3 DNA reads as TGCGCCAGCAGCTTGGAGGGGTTTTCCTACAATGAGCAGTTCTTC. Translated: CASSLEGFSYNEQFF.